This TCR beta chain was identified during a study of cytomegalovirus exposure and HLA in healthy donors. Study-wide context: Genetic ancestry analysis placed approximately 80% of the 398 donors that were genotyped in the Caucasian-associated cluster. Points from the study as a whole: Owing to their indistinguishability, certain V segments, notably TRBV6-2 and TRBV6-3, were excluded. In a later analysis, at a false discovery rate of 0.05, 16,951 TCR beta sequences matched HLA alleles.

A remark on this clone: Its specificity is unknown.

PCR primers comprised 60 Vbeta and 13 Jbeta primers. The protocol was immunoSEQ multiplex PCR, while the TCRdb copy is restricted to in-frame clones and leaves out a portion. In the table there are 150,000 to 200,000 clones, roughly 80% of which are singletons. The CDR3 is 13 residues long. V lost 5 bases to trimming and J lost 4 bases, with 11 bases between them. Germline lookup yields CDR1 SEHNR and CDR2 FQNEAQ (reference sequence). Samples came from healthy bone marrow donors. This chain connects TRBV7-9 to TRBJ1-2; D ambiguous. The clonotype was recovered from a male donor in good health and CMV-seropositive. Sequenced input: PBMCs. CDR3 loop: CASSPRTIYGYTF. As DNA, the CDR3 is TGTGCCAGCAGCCCGAGGACTATCTATGGCTACACCTTC.